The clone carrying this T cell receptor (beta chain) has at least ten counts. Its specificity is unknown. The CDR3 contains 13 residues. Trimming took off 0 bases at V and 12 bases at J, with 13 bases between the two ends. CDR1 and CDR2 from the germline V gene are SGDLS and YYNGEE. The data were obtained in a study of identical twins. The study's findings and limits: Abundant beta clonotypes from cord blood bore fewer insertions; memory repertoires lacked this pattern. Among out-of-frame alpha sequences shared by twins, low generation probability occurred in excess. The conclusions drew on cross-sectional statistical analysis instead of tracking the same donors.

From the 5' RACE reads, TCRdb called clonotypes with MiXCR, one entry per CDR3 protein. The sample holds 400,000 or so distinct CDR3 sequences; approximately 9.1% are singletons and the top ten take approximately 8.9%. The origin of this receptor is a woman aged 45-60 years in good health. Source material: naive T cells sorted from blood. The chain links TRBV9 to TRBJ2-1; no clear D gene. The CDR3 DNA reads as TGTGCCAGCAGCGTAGTTTCATCGAAGGCGCAGTTCTTC. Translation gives CASSVVSSKAQFF.